Below, 8 T cell receptor beta chains from the same sample are listed, as sequenced in a study of tumor and adjacent non-tumor tissue in lung cancer. No cell sorting was done before RNA was extracted from the tissue. This non-tumor lung sample came from over 3 cm beyond the tumor edge. A modified ARM-PCR protocol with three rounds of nested PCR amplified TCRbeta. Using its own MiXCR run on the multiplex PCR reads, TCRdb lists one record per CDR3 protein. This table has tens of thousands of distinct CDR3 sequences, 65% to 75% appearing once. Sequencing was done on a sample of distant non-tumor lung tissue. These receptors came from a woman aged 45-65 years with non-small cell lung cancer.

This clonotype was observed at least ten times. This chain uses TRBV20-1 with TRBJ2-2, with 10 bases lining up with TRBD2. The CDR3 extends over 14 amino acids. Germline loops: CDR1 DFQATT, CDR2 SNEGSKA (reference sequence). DNA of the CDR3: TGCAGAGTAGCGGGAGGTGCGAACACCGGGGAGCTGTTTTTT. Its protein product is CRVAGGANTGELFF.

Notes on this clonotype: A much bigger clone sits one base away, suggesting this may be a read error. The conserved phenylalanine or tryptophan normally closing the CDR3 is absent here, so this likely arose from a read error. The V gene is TRBV29-1, the J gene TRBJ2-7, with TRBD1 matching over 10 bases. V lost 8 bases and J lost 5; bases outside the gene matches: 9. CDR3 size: 13 residues. The germline gives CDR1 SQVTM, CDR2 ANQGSEA. CDR3 residues: CSFEGTGADEQYS. The CDR3 DNA is TGCAGCTTCGAAGGGACAGGGGCTGACGAGCAGTACTCC.

Concerning this clonotype itself: The germline gene is not matched at one end of the junction; a read error may be the cause. The genes are TRBV5-1 and TRBJ2-5; D remains ambiguous. Germline lookup yields CDR1 SGHRS and CDR2 YFSETQ. This CDR3 has 13 amino acids. Here the CDR3 reads CASTLQDQETQYF. The CDR3 DNA is TGCGCCAGCACCTTGCAAGATCAAGAGACCCAGTACTTC.

Of note for this clonotype: Since no conserved phenylalanine or tryptophan closes the CDR3, a read error is the likely cause. The chain recombines TRBV6-5 with TRBJ2-2; perhaps TRBD2 as D (5 bases). This CDR3 has 16 amino acids. Germline V gene lookup returns CDR1 MNHEY and CDR2 SVGAGI. The CDR3 protein is CASSSSFPGRTGELFC. Here the CDR3 DNA reads TGTGCCAGCAGCAGCAGCTTTCCGGGGAGAACCGGGGAACTGTTTTGT.

This clonotype has ten or more counts. This chain links TRBV10-3 with TRBJ2-7; 9 bases map to TRBD2. The CDR3 spans 15 residues. Looked up from germline, CDR1 is ENHRY and CDR2 is SYGVKD. The V segment lost 0 bases and the J segment 1 base; nucleotides outside the gene matches: 1. The CDR3 region is CAISESSGSSYEQYF. The DNA of the CDR3 is TGTGCCATCAGTGAGTCTAGCGGGAGTTCCTACGAGCAGTACTTC.

Points on this clonotype: Just one base apart from a much larger clone, this may be a read error. The chain has TRBV28 and TRBJ2-3; 8 positions match TRBD1. The germline V gene has CDR1 MDHEN and CDR2 SYDVKM. Trimming at V came to 6 bases and at J to 6 bases, leaving 14 bases not matched to a gene. This CDR3 region has 16 residues. CDR3 DNA sequence: TGTGCCAGCAGCGAACCCCGGGACAGGAGGTCGGATACGCAGTATTTT. Its translation is CASSEPRDRRSDTQYF.

As for this clonotype: The junction does not match germline at one end; this may be a read error. The rearrangement joins TRBV20-1 to TRBJ1-5; D possibly corresponds to TRBD1 (6 bases). The germline V gene encodes CDR1 DFQATT and CDR2 SNEGSKA (reference sequence). The CDR3 is made up of 16 amino acids. In DNA, the CDR3 is TGCATTGCTAGAGCCCCTACAGGGTTAGGCAATCAGCCCCAGCATTTT. As protein: CIARAPTGLGNQPQHF.

A remark on this clonotype: A much larger clone differs by one base, so this may be a read error. CDR3: CASSLTGISTDMQYF. The CDR3 DNA follows: TGTGCCAGCAGTTTAACAGGGATCAGCACAGATATGCAGTATTTT. The J gene is TRBJ2-3, the V gene TRBV12-3 or TRBV12-4; perhaps TRBD1 as D (6 bases). The CDR3 runs to 15 residues.